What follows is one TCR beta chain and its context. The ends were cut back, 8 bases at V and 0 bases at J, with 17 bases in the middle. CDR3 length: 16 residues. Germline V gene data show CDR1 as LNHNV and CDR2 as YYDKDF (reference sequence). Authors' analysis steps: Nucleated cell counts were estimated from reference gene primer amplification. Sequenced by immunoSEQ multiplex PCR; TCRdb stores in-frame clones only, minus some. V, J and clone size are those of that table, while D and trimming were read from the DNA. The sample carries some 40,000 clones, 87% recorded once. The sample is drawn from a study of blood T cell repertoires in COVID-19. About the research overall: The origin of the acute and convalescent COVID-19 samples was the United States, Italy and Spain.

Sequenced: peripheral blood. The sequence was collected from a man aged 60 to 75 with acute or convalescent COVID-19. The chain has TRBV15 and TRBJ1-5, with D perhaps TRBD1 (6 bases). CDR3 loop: CATVNRQGNSNQPQHF. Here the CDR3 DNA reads TGTGCCACCGTTAACAGGCAGGGGAATAGCAATCAGCCCCAGCATTTT. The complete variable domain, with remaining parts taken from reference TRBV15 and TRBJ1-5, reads DAMVIQNPRYQVTQFGKPVTLSCSQTLNHNVMYWYQQKSSQAPKLLFHYYDKDFNNEADTPDNFQSRRPNTSFCFLDIRSPGLGDTAMYLCATVNRQGNSNQPQHFGDGTRLSIL.